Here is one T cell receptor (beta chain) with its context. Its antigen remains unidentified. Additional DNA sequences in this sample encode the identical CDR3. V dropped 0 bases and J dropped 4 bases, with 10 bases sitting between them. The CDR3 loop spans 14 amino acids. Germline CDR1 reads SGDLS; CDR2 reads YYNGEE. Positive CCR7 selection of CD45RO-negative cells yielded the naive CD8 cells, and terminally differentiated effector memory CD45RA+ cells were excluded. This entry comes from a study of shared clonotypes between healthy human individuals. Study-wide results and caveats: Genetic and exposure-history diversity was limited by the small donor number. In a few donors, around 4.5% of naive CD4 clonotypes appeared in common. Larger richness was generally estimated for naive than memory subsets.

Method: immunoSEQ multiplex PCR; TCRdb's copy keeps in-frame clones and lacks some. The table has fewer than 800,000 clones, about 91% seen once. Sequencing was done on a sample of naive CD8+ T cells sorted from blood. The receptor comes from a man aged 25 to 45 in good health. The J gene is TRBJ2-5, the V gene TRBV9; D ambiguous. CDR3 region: CASSVGGPLETQYF. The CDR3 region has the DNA TGTGCCAGCAGCGTAGGGGGTCCTTTAGAGACCCAGTACTTC.